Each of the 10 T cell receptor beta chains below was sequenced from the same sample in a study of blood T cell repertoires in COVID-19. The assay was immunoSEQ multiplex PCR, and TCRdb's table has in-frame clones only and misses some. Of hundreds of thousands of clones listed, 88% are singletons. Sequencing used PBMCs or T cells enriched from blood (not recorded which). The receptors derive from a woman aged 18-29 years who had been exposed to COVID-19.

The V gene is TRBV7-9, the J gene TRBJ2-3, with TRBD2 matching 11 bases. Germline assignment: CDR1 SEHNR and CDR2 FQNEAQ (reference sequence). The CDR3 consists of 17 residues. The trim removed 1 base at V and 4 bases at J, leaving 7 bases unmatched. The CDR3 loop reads CASSLDLSGGAADTQYF. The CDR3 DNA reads TGTGCCAGCAGCTTAGATCTTAGCGGGGGGGCCGCAGATACGCAGTATTTT.

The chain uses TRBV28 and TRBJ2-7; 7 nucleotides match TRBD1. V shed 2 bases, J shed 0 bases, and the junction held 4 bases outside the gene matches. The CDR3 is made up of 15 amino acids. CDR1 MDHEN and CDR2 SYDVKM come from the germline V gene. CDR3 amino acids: CASSLEGAGSYEQYF. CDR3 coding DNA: TGTGCCAGCAGTTTAGAGGGGGCGGGCTCCTACGAGCAGTACTTC.

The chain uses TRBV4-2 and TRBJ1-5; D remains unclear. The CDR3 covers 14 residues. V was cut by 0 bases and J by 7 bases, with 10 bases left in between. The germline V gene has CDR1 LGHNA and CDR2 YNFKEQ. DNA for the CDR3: TGTGCCAGCAGCCAAGACGGGAATGGCCAGCCCCAGCATTTT. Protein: CASSQDGNGQPQHF.

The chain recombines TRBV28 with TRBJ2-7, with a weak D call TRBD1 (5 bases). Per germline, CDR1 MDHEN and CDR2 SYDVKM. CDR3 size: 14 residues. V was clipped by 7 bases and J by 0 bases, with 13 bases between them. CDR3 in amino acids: CASMATANSYEQYF. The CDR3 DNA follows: TGTGCCAGCATGGCGACAGCAAACTCCTACGAGCAGTACTTC.

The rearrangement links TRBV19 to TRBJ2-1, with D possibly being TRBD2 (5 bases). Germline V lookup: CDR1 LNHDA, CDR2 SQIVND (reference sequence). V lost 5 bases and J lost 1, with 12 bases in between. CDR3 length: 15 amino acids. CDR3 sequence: CASSAGLQSYNEQFF. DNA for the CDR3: TGTGCCAGTAGTGCCGGACTCCAGTCCTACAATGAGCAGTTCTTC.

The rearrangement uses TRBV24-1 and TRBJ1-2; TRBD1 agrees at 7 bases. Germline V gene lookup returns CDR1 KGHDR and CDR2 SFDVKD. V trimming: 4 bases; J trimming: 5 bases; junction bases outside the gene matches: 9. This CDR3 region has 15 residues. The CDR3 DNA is TGTGCCACCAGTGACCCCCCGACAGGGTCATATGGCTACACCTTC. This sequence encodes CATSDPPTGSYGYTF.

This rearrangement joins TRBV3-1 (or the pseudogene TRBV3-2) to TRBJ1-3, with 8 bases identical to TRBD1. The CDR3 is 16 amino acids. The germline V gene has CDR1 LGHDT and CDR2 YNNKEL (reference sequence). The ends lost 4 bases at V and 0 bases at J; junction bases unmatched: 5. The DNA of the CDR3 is TGTGCCAGCAGCCCAGGGACAGGAAACTCTGGAAACACCATATATTTT. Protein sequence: CASSPGTGNSGNTIYF.

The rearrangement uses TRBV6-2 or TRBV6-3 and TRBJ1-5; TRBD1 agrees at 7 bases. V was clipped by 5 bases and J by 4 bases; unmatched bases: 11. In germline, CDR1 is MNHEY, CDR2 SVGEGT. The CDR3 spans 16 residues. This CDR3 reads CASSITGTALNQPQHF. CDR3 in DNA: TGTGCCAGCAGTATAACCGGGACAGCCCTTAATCAGCCCCAGCATTTT.

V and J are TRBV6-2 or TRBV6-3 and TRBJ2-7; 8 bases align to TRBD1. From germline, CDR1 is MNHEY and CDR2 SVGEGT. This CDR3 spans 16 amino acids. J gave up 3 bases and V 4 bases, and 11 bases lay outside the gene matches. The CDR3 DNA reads TGTGCCAGCAGTTCGGGACAGGTCGGTAGTGGCTACGAGCAGTACTTC. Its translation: CASSSGQVGSGYEQYF.

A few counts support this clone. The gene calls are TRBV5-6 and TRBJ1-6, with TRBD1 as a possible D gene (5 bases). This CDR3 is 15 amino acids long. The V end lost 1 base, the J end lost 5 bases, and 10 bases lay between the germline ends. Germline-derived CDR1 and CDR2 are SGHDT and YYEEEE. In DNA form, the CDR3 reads TGTGCCAGCAGCTTGTTAGGGGCGAATAATTCACCCCTCCACTTT. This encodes CASSLLGANNSPLHF.